This T cell receptor (beta chain) appears in the sequencing data of a study of beta chain features in type 1 diabetes. Isolated RNA was reverse transcribed in full, so expressed TCRB transcripts were sequenced. Repertoires were generated with immunoSEQ multiplex PCR, while TCRdb's copy carries only in-frame clones and drops some. The profile shows 50,000 or so clones, 35% to 50% of them singletons. Regarding the study as a whole: Among all four CD4+ subsets, Type 1 diabetes patients had TCRB CDR3s that were moderately but significantly shorter. When VDJ junctions were examined, type 1 diabetes patients showed fewer insertions and more deletions.

This CDR3 spans 15 amino acids. V was pared by 1 base and J by 2 bases, with 3 bases of the junction left unmatched. Germline-derived CDR1 and CDR2 are SGHTS and YDEGEE. Of note for this clone: The antigen is not known.

The specimen sequenced was Tregs from blood. The TCR sequence derives from a man aged 25-45 years with type 1 diabetes. The chain carries TRBV5-8 and TRBJ2-3; 8 bases match TRBD2. Here the CDR3 reads CASSLTSGITDTQYF. CDR3 nucleotide sequence: TGTGCCAGCAGCTTGACTAGCGGAATCACAGATACGCAGTATTTT.